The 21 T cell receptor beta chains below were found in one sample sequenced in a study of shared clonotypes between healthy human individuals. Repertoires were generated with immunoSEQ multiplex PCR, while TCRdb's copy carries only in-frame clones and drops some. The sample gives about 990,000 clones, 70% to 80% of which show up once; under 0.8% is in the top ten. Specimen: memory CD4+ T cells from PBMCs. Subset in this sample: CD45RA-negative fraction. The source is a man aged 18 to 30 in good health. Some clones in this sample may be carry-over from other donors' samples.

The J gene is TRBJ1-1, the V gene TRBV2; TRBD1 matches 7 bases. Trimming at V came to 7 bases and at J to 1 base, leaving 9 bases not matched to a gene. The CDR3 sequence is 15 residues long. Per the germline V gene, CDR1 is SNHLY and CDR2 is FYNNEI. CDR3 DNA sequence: TGTGCCAGCATAGGCCAGGGGGTTAGGAACACTGAAGCTTTCTTT. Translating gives CASIGQGVRNTEAFF.

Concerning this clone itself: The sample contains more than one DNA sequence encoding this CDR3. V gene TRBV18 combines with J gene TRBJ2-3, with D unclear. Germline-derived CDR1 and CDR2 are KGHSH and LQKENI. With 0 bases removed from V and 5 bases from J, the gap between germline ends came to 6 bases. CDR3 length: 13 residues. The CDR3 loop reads CASSPPGRDTQYF. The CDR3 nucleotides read TGTGCCAGCTCACCACCGGGAAGAGATACGCAGTATTTT.

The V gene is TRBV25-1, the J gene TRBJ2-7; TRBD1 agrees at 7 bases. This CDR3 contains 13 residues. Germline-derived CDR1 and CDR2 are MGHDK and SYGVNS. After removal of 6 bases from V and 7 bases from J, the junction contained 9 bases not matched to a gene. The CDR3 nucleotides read TGTGCCAGCAGAAGACAGGGTTCCGGTGAGCAGTACTTC. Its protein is CASRRQGSGEQYF.

The CDR3 protein is CAWREGGDLHEQYF. For the CDR3, the DNA is TGTGCCTGGAGGGAAGGGGGCGATCTCCACGAGCAGTACTTC. The rearrangement uses TRBV30 and TRBJ2-7; 7 positions agree with TRBD1. The V gene's germline CDR1 is GTSNPN and CDR2 SVGIG (reference sequence). The J segment lost 5 bases and the V segment lost 3 bases, leaving 10 bases of the junction unmatched. The CDR3 runs to 14 residues. Filled out from reference TRBV30 and TRBJ2-7, the complete variable domain reads SQTIHQWPATLVQPVGSPLSLECTVEGTSNPNLYWYRQAAGRGLQLLFYSVGIGQISSEVPQNLSASRPQDRQFILSSKKLLLSDSGFYLCAWREGGDLHEQYFGPGTRLTVT.

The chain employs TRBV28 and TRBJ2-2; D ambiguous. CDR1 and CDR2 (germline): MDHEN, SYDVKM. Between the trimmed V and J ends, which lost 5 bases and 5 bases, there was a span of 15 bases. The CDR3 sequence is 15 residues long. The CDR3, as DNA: TGTGCCAGCAGTCAGAGTACTTTTGGGACCGGGGAGCTGTTTTTT. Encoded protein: CASSQSTFGTGELFF.

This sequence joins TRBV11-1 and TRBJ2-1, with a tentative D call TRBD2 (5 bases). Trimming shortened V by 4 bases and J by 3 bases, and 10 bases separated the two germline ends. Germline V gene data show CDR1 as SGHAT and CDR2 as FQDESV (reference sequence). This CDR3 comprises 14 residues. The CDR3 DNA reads TGTGCCAGCAGCTCCGGACTTTTCTACAATGAGCAGTTCTTC. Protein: CASSSGLFYNEQFF.

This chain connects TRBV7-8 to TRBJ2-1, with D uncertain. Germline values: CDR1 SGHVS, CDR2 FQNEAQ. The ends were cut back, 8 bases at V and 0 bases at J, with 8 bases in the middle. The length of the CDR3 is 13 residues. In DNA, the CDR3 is TGTGCCAGCGTCGGAAGCTCCTACAATGAGCAGTTCTTC. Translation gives CASVGSSYNEQFF.

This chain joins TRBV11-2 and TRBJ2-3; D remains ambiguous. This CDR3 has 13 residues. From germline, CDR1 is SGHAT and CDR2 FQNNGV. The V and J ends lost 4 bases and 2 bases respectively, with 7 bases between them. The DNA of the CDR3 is TGTGCCAGCAGCTCCATGTCCACAGATACGCAGTATTTT. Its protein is CASSSMSTDTQYF.

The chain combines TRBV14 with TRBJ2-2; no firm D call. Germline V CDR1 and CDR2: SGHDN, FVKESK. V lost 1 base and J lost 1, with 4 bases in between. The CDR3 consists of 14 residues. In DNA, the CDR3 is TGTGCCAGCAGCCAAGGGGTGAACACCGGGGAGCTGTTTTTT. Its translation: CASSQGVNTGELFF.

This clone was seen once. CDR3 nucleotides: TGTGCCAGCAGTAGTAGCGGGAGGGCGTCCGACGAGCAGTACTTC. Translation gives CASSSSGRASDEQYF. The chain has TRBV28 and TRBJ2-7, with TRBD2 identical over 11 bases. Germline V gene sequence: CDR1 MDHEN, CDR2 SYDVKM. This CDR3 comprises 15 residues. V shed 5 bases and J 5 bases; nucleotides not matched to a gene: 8. Together with reference TRBV28 and TRBJ2-7, the CDR3 gives the full variable domain: DVKVTQSSRYLVKRTGEKVFLECVQDMDHENMFWYRQDPGLGLRLIYFSYDVKMKEKGDIPEGYSVSREKKERFSLILESASTNQTSMYLCASSSSGRASDEQYFGPGTRLTVT.

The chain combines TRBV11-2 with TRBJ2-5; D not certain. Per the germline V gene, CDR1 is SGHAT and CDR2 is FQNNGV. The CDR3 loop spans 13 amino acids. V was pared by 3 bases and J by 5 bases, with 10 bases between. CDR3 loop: CASSLVTLETQYF. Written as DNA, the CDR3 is TGTGCCAGCAGCTTGGTAACTCTTGAGACCCAGTACTTC.

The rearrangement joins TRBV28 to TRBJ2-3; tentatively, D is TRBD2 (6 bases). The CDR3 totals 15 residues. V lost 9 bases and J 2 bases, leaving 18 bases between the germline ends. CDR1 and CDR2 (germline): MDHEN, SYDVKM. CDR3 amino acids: CASLVGGAVTDTQYF. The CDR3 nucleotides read TGTGCCAGTTTGGTAGGAGGGGCGGTCACAGATACGCAGTATTTT.

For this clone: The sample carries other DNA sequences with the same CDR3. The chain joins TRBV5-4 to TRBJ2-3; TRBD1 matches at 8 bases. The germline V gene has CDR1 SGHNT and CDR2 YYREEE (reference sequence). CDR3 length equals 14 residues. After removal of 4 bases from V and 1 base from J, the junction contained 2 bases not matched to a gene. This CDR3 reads CASSVGQGTDTQYF. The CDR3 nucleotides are TGTGCCAGCAGCGTGGGACAGGGCACAGATACGCAGTATTTT.

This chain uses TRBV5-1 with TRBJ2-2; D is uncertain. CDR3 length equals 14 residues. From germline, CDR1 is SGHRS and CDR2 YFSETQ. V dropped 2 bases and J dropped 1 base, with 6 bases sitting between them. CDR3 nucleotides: TGCGCCAGCAGCTTTTCTCAGAACACCGGGGAGCTGTTTTTT. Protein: CASSFSQNTGELFF.

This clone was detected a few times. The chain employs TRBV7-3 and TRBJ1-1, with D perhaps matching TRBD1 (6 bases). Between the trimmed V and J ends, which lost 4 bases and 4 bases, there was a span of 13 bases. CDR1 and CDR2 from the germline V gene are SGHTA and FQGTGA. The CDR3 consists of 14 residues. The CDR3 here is CASSWDPRGTEAFF. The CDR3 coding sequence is TGTGCCAGCAGCTGGGACCCCAGGGGCACTGAAGCTTTCTTT.

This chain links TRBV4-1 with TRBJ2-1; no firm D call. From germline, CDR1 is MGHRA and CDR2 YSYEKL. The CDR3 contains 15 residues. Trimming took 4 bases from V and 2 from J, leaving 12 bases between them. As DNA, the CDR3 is TGCGCCAGCAGCCCCGAGAGCTCAACCTACAATGAGCAGTTCTTC. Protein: CASSPESSTYNEQFF.

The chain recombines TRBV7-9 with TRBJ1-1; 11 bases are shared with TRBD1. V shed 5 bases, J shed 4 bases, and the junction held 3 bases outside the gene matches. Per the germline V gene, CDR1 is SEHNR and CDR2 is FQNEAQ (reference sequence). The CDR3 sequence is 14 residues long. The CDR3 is CASSMGQGGTEAFF. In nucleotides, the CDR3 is TGTGCCAGCAGCATGGGACAGGGGGGCACTGAAGCTTTCTTT.

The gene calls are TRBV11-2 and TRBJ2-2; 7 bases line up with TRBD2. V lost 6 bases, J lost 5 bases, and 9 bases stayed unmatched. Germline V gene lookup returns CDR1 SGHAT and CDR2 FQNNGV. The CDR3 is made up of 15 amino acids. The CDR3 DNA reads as TGTGCCAGCAGGGGACTAAGACACAGAACCGGGGAGCTGTTTTTT. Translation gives CASRGLRHRTGELFF.

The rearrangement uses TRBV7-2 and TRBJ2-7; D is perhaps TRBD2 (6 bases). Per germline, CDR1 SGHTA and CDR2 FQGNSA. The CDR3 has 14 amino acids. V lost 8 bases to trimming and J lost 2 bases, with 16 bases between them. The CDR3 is CASGVGGAAYEQYF. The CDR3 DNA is TGTGCCAGCGGGGTAGGCGGGGCCGCCTACGAGCAGTACTTC.

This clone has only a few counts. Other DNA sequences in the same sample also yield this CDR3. CDR3 in amino acids: CASSPTANTEAFF. The CDR3, as DNA: TGTGCCAGCAGTCCTACAGCGAACACTGAAGCTTTCTTT. The V and J genes are TRBV28 and TRBJ1-1, with unresolved D. The CDR3 is 13 amino acids. CDR1 is MDHEN, CDR2 SYDVKM, per germline. Trimming took 5 bases from V and 1 from J, leaving 8 bases between them.

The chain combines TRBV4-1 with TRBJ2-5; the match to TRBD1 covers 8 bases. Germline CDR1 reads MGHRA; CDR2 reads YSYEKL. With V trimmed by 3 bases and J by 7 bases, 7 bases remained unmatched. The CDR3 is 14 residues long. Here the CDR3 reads CASSQLTGEGTQYF. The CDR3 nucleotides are TGCGCCAGCAGCCAGTTGACAGGGGAAGGGACCCAGTACTTC.